The 2 T cell receptor beta chains reported below all come from one sample, sequenced in a study of identical twins. Using its own MiXCR run on the 5' RACE reads, TCRdb lists one record per CDR3 protein. The data show under 800,000 distinct CDR3 sequences, with around 20% seen just once and around 4.5% held by the top ten. The same specimen was also included in a second study, on T cells expressing NK-cell markers.

What was sequenced was PBMCs. These receptors were taken from a woman aged 18-35 years in good health.

This clonotype was counted only a few times. CDR3 nucleotide sequence: TGTGCCAGCAGCTTCAGACTAGCTGATACCTACGAGCAGTACTTC. It yields the protein CASSFRLADTYEQYF. V and J are TRBV5-5 and TRBJ2-7, with TRBD2 matching over 7 bases. J lost 2 bases, V lost 2 bases, and 7 bases had no gene match. Germline CDR1 is SGHKS and CDR2 is YYEKEE (reference sequence). The CDR3 runs to 15 residues.

This clonotype has a handful of counts. The chain carries TRBV20-1 and TRBJ2-1; D gene unclear. CDR3 size: 13 residues. V was cut by 3 bases and J by 6 bases, with 12 bases left in between. Germline V CDR1 and CDR2: DFQATT, SNEGSKA (reference sequence). CDR3: CSASPIDANEQFF. In nucleotides, the CDR3 is TGCAGTGCTAGTCCCATTGACGCCAATGAGCAGTTCTTC.